This passage covers 19 T cell receptor beta chains from one sample sequenced in a study of T cells after yellow fever vaccination. Via MiXCR, TCRdb re-called the 5' RACE reads, giving one row per CDR3 protein. The data hold 100,000 to 150,000 distinct CDR3 sequences, with approximately 8.4% observed a single time. This specimen was CD8+ T cells sorted from PBMCs, taken on the day of the yellow fever booster vaccination. These receptors came from a young man who received the YFV17D yellow fever vaccine.

This clonotype was observed a few times. V is TRBV29-1 and J is TRBJ1-1; tentative D call: TRBD1 (5 bases). CDR1 SQVTM and CDR2 ANQGSEA come from the germline V gene. Trimming removed 5 bases at V and 1 base at J, with 11 bases between. The length of the CDR3 is 13 residues. CDR3 protein: CSVRWQGNTEAFF. CDR3 nucleotide sequence: TGCAGCGTTCGGTGGCAGGGGAACACTGAAGCTTTCTTT.

This clonotype was seen only a few times. V and J are TRBV4-1 and TRBJ2-5; perhaps TRBD1 as D (6 bases). The ends were cut back, 0 bases at V and 2 bases at J, with 13 bases in the middle. Germline V gene lookup returns CDR1 MGHRA and CDR2 YSYEKL. This CDR3 region has 16 residues. The CDR3 region is CASSQELLGTQETQYF. DNA for the CDR3: TGCGCCAGCAGCCAAGAGCTTCTAGGGACACAAGAGACCCAGTACTTC.

This sequence joins TRBV6-5 and TRBJ1-1; possible D gene TRBD1, 5 bases. V lost 0 bases to trimming and J lost 4 bases, with 6 bases between them. The CDR3 totals 13 residues. CDR1 and CDR2 from the germline V gene are MNHEY and SVGAGI. The CDR3 DNA reads TGTGCCAGCAGTTACTCAGGGGTCACTGAAGCTTTCTTT. This translates into CASSYSGVTEAFF.

The gene calls are TRBV9 and TRBJ2-5; D perhaps matches TRBD1 (5 bases). The V end lost 3 bases, the J end lost 10 bases, and 19 bases lay between the germline ends. The CDR3 has 14 residues. Germline V gene lookup returns CDR1 SGDLS and CDR2 YYNGEE. The CDR3 loop is CASSGSFDSDDQYF. In nucleotides, the CDR3 is TGTGCCAGCAGCGGTAGTTTTGACAGTGATGACCAGTACTTC.

This clonotype was counted at least ten times. The rearrangement joins TRBV5-1 to TRBJ1-1; 7 bases map to TRBD1. Germline CDR1 SGHRS, CDR2 YFSETQ. The J segment lost 4 bases and the V segment lost 1 base, leaving 4 bases of the junction unmatched. The length of the CDR3 is 14 residues. The CDR3: CASSLTGAVTEAFF. In DNA form, the CDR3 reads TGCGCCAGCAGCTTGACAGGGGCGGTCACTGAAGCTTTCTTT.

In this sample, this clonotype turned up many times. The rearrangement uses TRBV7-9 and TRBJ1-2; 11 bases agree with TRBD1. The V segment lost 5 bases and the J segment 7 bases; nucleotides outside the gene matches: 9. There are 15 residues in the CDR3. Germline V gene lookup returns CDR1 SEHNR and CDR2 FQNEAQ (reference sequence). The CDR3, as DNA: TGTGCCAGCAGCCCAAGTGGACAGGGGGCGAGTGGCTACACCTTC. Translated: CASSPSGQGASGYTF.

The chain carries TRBV7-9 and TRBJ2-5; the D gene is possibly TRBD1 (5 bases). V lost 3 bases and J 4 bases, leaving 9 bases between the germline ends. Germline loops: CDR1 SEHNR, CDR2 FQNEAQ (reference sequence). There are 13 residues in the CDR3. CDR3 amino acids: CASSLTVRETQYF. In nucleotides, the CDR3 is TGTGCCAGCAGCTTGACAGTCCGAGAGACCCAGTACTTC.

V usage is TRBV3-1 and J usage is TRBJ2-4; tentatively, D is TRBD1 (6 bases). CDR1 and CDR2 from the germline V gene are LGHDT and YNNKEL (reference sequence). The CDR3 is made up of 16 amino acids. Trimming left V 4 bases short and J 9 bases short, with 22 bases between. The CDR3 coding sequence is TGTGCCAGCAGCCGATCCGACAGAGTAGCCAGGGGCATTCAGTACTTC. This translates into CASSRSDRVARGIQYF.

The V and J genes are TRBV6-2 or TRBV6-3 and TRBJ2-5; no clear D gene. Trimming removed 5 bases at V and 9 bases at J, with 13 bases between. Germline CDR1 MNHEY, CDR2 SVGEGT. The CDR3 extends over 12 amino acids. DNA of the CDR3: TGTGCCAGCAGTGCAACCAGAGAACCCCAGTACTTC. As protein: CASSATREPQYF.

Only a few counts were recorded for this clonotype. The chain employs TRBV19 and TRBJ2-7; D gene ambiguous. This CDR3 is 13 amino acids long. CDR1 is LNHDA and CDR2 is SQIVND in the germline V gene (reference sequence). V lost 5 bases, J lost 4 bases, and 12 bases lay in between. This CDR3 reads CASSFGPNYEQYV. DNA for the CDR3: TGTGCCAGTAGTTTTGGACCGAATTACGAGCAGTACGTC.

This clonotype turned up a few times. The V call is TRBV29-1, the J call TRBJ2-3, with unresolved D. The CDR3 covers 14 residues. The V gene's germline CDR1 is SQVTM and CDR2 ANQGSEA. V lost 3 bases to trimming and J lost 2 bases, with 12 bases between them. The CDR3 nucleotides are TGCAGCGTTGACGCCGAGAATCCCACAGATACGCAGTATTTT. This encodes CSVDAENPTDTQYF.

This sequence joins TRBV12-3 or TRBV12-4 and TRBJ2-3, with a weak D call TRBD2 (5 bases). The ends were cut back, 8 bases at V and 4 bases at J, with 16 bases in the middle. This CDR3 spans 14 amino acids. The DNA for the CDR3 is TGTGCCAGCTCCTGGGAGACTCCCGCAGATACGCAGTATTTT. It is translated as CASSWETPADTQYF.

The chain combines TRBV6-2 or TRBV6-3 with TRBJ1-3; D is unresolved. Germline-derived CDR1 and CDR2 are MNHEY and SVGEGT. The length of the CDR3 is 15 residues. V shed 2 bases and J shed 4 bases, with 12 bases lying between them. The CDR3 sequence is CASSYGEYGGNTIYF. The CDR3 DNA reads as TGTGCCAGCAGTTACGGGGAGTACGGAGGAAACACCATATATTTT.

This clonotype was counted only a few times. This chain's CDR3 is CASSSTSGGLYNEQFF. The CDR3 DNA follows: TGCGCCAGCAGCTCTACTAGCGGGGGTCTCTACAATGAGCAGTTCTTC. The V call is TRBV5-1, the J call TRBJ2-1, with 11 positions matching TRBD2. The V gene's germline CDR1 is SGHRS and CDR2 YFSETQ. The J segment lost 3 bases and the V segment lost 3 bases, leaving 5 bases of the junction unmatched. The CDR3 totals 16 residues.

This chain joins TRBV9 and TRBJ2-2; D may be TRBD1 (6 bases). Trimming shortened V by 4 bases and J by 3 bases, and 16 bases separated the two germline ends. The CDR3 sequence is 16 residues long. CDR1 and CDR2 (germline): SGDLS, YYNGEE. The CDR3 region is CASSPRTGKDTGELFF. As DNA, the CDR3 is TGTGCCAGCAGCCCAAGAACAGGGAAGGACACCGGGGAGCTGTTTTTT.

This clonotype was counted at least ten times. This rearrangement joins TRBV25-1 to TRBJ2-2; 9 nucleotides align to TRBD1. V lost 4 bases to trimming and J lost 3 bases; unmatched junction nucleotides: 0. Germline V gene data show CDR1 as MGHDK and CDR2 as SYGVNS. The CDR3 consists of 14 residues. CDR3 residues: CASSGTGDTGELFF. CDR3 coding DNA: TGTGCCAGCAGTGGGACAGGGGACACCGGGGAGCTGTTTTTT.

This chain links TRBV29-1 with TRBJ1-3; D is unresolved. V dropped 5 bases and J dropped 0 bases, with 11 bases sitting between them. This CDR3 region has 14 residues. The germline gives CDR1 SQVTM, CDR2 ANQGSEA. DNA for the CDR3: TGCAGCGTTCAGACGGCCGACTCTGGAAACACCATATATTTT. Residues: CSVQTADSGNTIYF.

This sequence joins TRBV15 and TRBJ2-1, with TRBD1 identical over 9 bases. The CDR3 is 16 residues long. The J segment lost 8 bases and the V segment lost 5 bases, leaving 13 bases of the junction unmatched. CDR1 and CDR2 (germline): LNHNV, YYDKDF (reference sequence). Here the CDR3 DNA reads TGTGCCACCAGCGGTGACCGGGACAGGGTTGTACATGAGCAGTTCTTC. It yields the protein CATSGDRDRVVHEQFF.

This clonotype was seen more than once but under ten times. The chain couples TRBV7-2 to TRBJ1-2; 9 bases are a match to TRBD1. This CDR3 comprises 19 residues. The V gene's germline CDR1 is SGHTA and CDR2 FQGNSA. V dropped 5 bases and J dropped 8; count of bases not matched to a gene: 24. CDR3 in DNA: TGTGCCAGCAGCCACCCCCAGAACAGGGGGCGCAGGGATCCCTACGGCTACACCTTC. Its protein is CASSHPQNRGRRDPYGYTF.